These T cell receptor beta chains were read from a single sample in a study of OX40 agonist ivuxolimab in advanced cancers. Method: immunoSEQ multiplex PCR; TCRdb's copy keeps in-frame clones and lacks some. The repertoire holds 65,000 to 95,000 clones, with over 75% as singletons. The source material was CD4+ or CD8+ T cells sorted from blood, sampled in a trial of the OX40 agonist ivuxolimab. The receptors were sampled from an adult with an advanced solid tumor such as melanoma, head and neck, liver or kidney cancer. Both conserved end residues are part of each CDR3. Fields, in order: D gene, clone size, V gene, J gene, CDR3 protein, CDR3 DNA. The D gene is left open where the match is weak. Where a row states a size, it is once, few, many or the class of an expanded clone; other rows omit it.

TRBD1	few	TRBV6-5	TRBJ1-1	CASTHRGAMNTEAFF	TGTGCCAGCACCCACAGGGGGGCCATGAACACTGAAGCTTTCTTT
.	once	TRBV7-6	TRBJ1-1	CASSPSDGTTEAFF	TGTGCCAGCAGCCCGTCCGACGGGACCACTGAAGCTTTCTTT
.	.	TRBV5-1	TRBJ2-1	CASSSNGGAGNEQFF	TGCGCCAGCAGTTCGAACGGGGGCGCAGGAAATGAGCAGTTCTTC
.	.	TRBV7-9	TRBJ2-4	CASSPPSAKNIQYF	TGTGCCAGCAGCCCCCCATCAGCCAAAAACATTCAGTACTTC
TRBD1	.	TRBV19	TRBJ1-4	CASSIGTGGSGKLFF	TGTGCCAGTAGTATTGGGACAGGGGGATCGGGAAAACTGTTTTTT
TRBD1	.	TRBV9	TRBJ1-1	CASSVVPGTVNTEAFF	TGTGCCAGCAGCGTAGTCCCAGGGACAGTGAACACTGAAGCTTTCTTT
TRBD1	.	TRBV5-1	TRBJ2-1	CASSLTGGNNEQFF	TGCGCCAGCAGCTTGACAGGGGGCAACAATGAGCAGTTCTTC
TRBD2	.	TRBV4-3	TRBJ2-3	CASSQGDGGAADTQYF	TGCGCCAGCAGCCAAGGGGACGGGGGGGCGGCGGATACGCAGTATTTT
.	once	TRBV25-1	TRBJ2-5	CASSGNFKETQYF	TGTGCCAGCAGTGGAAACTTCAAGGAGACTCAGTACTTC
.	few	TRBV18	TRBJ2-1	CASSRPEYNEQFF	TGTGCCAGCTCACGGCCGGAGTACAATGAGCAGTTCTTC
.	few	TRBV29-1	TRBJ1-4	CSVQRGSEEKLFF	TGCAGCGTTCAGAGAGGGTCGGAGGAAAAACTGTTTTTT
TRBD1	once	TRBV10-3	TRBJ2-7	CAIRGDRSAYEQYF	TGTGCCATCAGGGGGGACAGGTCCGCCTACGAGCAGTACTTC
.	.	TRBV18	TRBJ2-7	CASSPSTYEQYF	TGTGCCAGCTCACCGAGTACCTACGAGCAGTACTTC
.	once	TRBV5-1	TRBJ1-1	CASRSQGKDTEAFF	TGCGCCAGCAGATCGCAGGGAAAGGACACTGAAGCTTTCTTT
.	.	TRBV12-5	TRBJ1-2	CASGLGQPNYGYTF	TGTGCTAGTGGTTTGGGACAGCCTAACTATGGCTACACCTTC
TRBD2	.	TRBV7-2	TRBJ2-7	CASSTAGPPYEQYF	TGTGCCAGCAGCACAGCGGGACCCCCCTACGAGCAGTACTTC
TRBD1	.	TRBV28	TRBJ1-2	CASSLDRDRGGNGYTF	TGTGCCAGCAGTTTAGACCGGGACAGGGGGGGAAATGGCTACACCTTC
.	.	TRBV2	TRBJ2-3	CASSVTDTQYF	TGTGCCAGCAGTGTCACAGATACGCAGTATTTT
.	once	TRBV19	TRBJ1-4	CASSLTGREKLFF	TGTGCCAGTAGCCTAACAGGGAGAGAAAAACTGTTTTTT
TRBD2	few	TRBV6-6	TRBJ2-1	CASSFTGTSGGGVF	TGTGCCAGCAGTTTTACCGGGACTAGCGGGGGGGGAGTCTTC
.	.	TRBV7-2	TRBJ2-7	CASSFFGGYEQYF	TGTGCCAGCAGCTTCTTCGGGGGCTACGAGCAGTACTTC
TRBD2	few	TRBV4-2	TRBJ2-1	CASSQEGAGGGYNEQFF	TGTGCCAGCAGCCAAGAAGGAGCGGGAGGAGGATACAATGAGCAGTTCTTC
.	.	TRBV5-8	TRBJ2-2	CASSLGVSGELFF	TGTGCCAGCAGCTTGGGCGTATCCGGGGAGCTGTTTTTT
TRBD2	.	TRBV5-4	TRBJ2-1	CASSPTGGRRSYNEQFF	TGTGCCAGCAGCCCGACGGGGGGGAGAAGGTCCTACAATGAGCAGTTCTTC
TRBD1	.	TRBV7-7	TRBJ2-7	CASSLGTGAEQYF	TGTGCCAGCAGCTTAGGTACAGGGGCCGAGCAGTACTTC
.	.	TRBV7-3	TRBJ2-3	CASSFRALPDTQYF	TGTGCCAGCAGTTTCCGGGCCCTCCCAGATACGCAGTATTTT
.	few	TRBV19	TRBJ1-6	CASSTGNSPLHF	TGTGCCAGTAGCACAGGTAATTCACCCCTCCACTTT
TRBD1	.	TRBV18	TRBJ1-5	CASSPGQGWNQPQHF	TGTGCCAGCTCACCCGGACAGGGTTGGAATCAGCCCCAGCATTTT
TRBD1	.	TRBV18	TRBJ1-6	CASSSQGQGSSPLHF	TGTGCCAGCTCCTCCCAAGGACAGGGGAGTTCACCCCTCCACTTT
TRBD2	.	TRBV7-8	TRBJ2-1	CASSRGSGGASYNEQFF	TGTGCCAGCAGCCGTGGTTCGGGGGGGGCCTCCTACAATGAGCAGTTCTTC
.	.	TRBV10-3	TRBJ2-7	CAISDPSYEQYF	TGTGCCATCAGTGACCCTTCCTACGAGCAGTACTTC
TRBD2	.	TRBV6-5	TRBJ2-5	CASSYIAGGTQYF	TGTGCCAGCAGTTATATTGCGGGAGGGACCCAGTACTTC
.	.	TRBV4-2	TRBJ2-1	CASSHDQAYNEQFF	TGTGCCAGCAGCCATGACCAGGCTTACAATGAGCAGTTCTTC
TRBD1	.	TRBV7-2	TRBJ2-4	CASSPGQGRIQYF	TGTGCCAGCTCCCCAGGACAGGGGCGCATTCAGTACTTC
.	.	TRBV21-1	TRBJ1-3	CASRTLPDRARNTIYF	TGTGCCAGCAGAACCCTACCGGACAGGGCGCGAAACACCATATATTTT
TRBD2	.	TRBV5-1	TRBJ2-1	CASSLGLAGGHSEQFF	TGCGCCAGCAGCTTGGGTCTAGCGGGAGGGCATAGTGAGCAGTTCTTC
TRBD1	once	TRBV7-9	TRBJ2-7	CASSSQGAREQYF	TGTGCCAGCAGTTCACAGGGGGCGCGAGAGCAGTACTTC
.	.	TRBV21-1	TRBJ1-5	CASSQHRDLNQPQHF	TGTGCCAGCAGCCAACACCGGGACCTCAATCAGCCCCAGCATTTT
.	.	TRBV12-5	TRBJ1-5	CASGLVPGTAEEQPQHF	TGTGCTAGTGGTTTGGTGCCCGGGACGGCGGAGGAACAGCCCCAGCATTTT
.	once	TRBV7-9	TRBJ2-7	CASSPSRRGRDEQYF	TGTGCCAGCAGCCCATCACGGAGGGGGCGGGATGAGCAGTACTTC
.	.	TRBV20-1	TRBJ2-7	CSARDPYEQYF	TGCAGTGCTAGAGATCCCTACGAGCAGTACTTC
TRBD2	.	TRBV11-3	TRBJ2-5	CASSSAGAETQYF	TGTGCCAGCAGCTCAGCGGGGGCAGAGACCCAGTACTTC
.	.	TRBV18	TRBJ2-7	CASSPIPYEQYF	TGTGCCAGCTCACCCATACCCTACGAGCAGTACTTC
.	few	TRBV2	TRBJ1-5	CASSESSTPASQHF	TGTGCCAGCAGTGAAAGTTCAACGCCCGCGTCCCAGCATTTT
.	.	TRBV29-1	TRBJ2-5	CSVVGRNQETQYF	TGCAGCGTTGTCGGGCGGAACCAAGAGACCCAGTACTTC
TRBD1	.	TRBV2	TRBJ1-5	CASSEDRGLTNQPQHF	TGTGCCAGCAGTGAGGACAGGGGGCTTACCAATCAGCCCCAGCATTTT